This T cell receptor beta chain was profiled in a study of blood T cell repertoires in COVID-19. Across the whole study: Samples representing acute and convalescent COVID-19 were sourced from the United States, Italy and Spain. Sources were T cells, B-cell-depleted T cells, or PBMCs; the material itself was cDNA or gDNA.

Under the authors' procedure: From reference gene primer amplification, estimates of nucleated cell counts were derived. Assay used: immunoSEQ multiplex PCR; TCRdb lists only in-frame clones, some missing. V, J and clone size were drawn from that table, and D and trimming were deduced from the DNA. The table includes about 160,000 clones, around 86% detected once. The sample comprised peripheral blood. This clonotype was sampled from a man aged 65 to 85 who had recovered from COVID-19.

CDR3 region: CASSIREGAKNIQYF. The CDR3 DNA sequence: TGTGCCAGCAGTATCCGGGAGGGGGCCAAAAACATTCAGTACTTC. This chain links TRBV6-2 or TRBV6-3 with TRBJ2-4; 8 bases are shared with TRBD2. Trimming removed 5 bases from V and 1 base from J; junction bases left unmatched: 4. Germline V gene lookup returns CDR1 MNHEY and CDR2 SVGEGT. CDR3 length equals 15 residues.